This T cell receptor beta chain was documented in a study of cytomegalovirus exposure and HLA in healthy donors. Study observations and caveats: In vitro assays verified that three CMV-associated chains recognized CMV antigens specifically. In a later analysis, V- and J-gene trimming of beta chains associated with a DCLRE1C missense variant, replicated independently.

With 60 Vbeta and 13 Jbeta primers, the PCR was carried out. Generated by immunoSEQ multiplex PCR, the TCRdb table keeps only in-frame clones and is missing some. Here the sample spans about 200,000 clones, 65% to 90% being singletons. Germline V gene lookup returns CDR1 ENHRY and CDR2 SYGVKD. This CDR3 spans 14 amino acids. The junction had 9 bases not matched to a gene; V was cut back by 10 bases and J by 5 bases. Concerning this clone itself: Its antigen is unidentified.

The chain carries TRBV10-3 and TRBJ2-1, with 9 bases matching TRBD1. This sequence originates from a girl aged 10 to 17 in good health and CMV-seronegative. Sequencing was carried out using PBMCs. The CDR3 region is CATGPGQGHNEQFF. CDR3 DNA: TGTGCCACTGGACCGGGACAGGGCCACAATGAGCAGTTCTTC.